This passage covers 27 T cell receptor beta chains from one sample sequenced in a study of human T cells and chemical hapten exposure. TCRdb processed the RACE reads anew with MiXCR; each CDR3 protein has one entry. Here the sample spans roughly 72,000 distinct CDR3 sequences, about a tenth being singletons. The sample's time point: patch test 1, 2 weeks after DPC sensitization. Noted treatment: therapeutic diphenylcyclopropenone sensitization with weekly scalp DPC. The sample was whole blood, taken in connection with sensitization to the hapten diphenylcyclopropenone (DPC). The source is a woman between 45 and 60 years old with alopecia areata. Some clones in this sample may be carry-over from other donors' samples.

V is TRBV6-1 and J is TRBJ1-5, with 10 bases that match TRBD1. Trimming removed 10 bases from V and 6 bases from J; junction bases left unmatched: 12. This CDR3 is built from 15 residues. The germline V gene has CDR1 MNHNS and CDR2 SASEGT. The CDR3: CAIRPDRGQGQPQHF. As DNA, the CDR3 is TGTGCCATTCGTCCCGACAGGGGGCAAGGTCAGCCCCAGCATTTT.

In this sample, this clonotype turned up many times. The V and J genes are TRBV9 and TRBJ2-1, with 15 bases fitting TRBD2. V lost 4 bases and J lost 7; bases outside the gene matches: 15. Per germline, CDR1 SGDLS and CDR2 YYNGEE. The CDR3 totals 19 residues. DNA of the CDR3: TGTGCCAGCAGCACTAATCCGGGACTAGCGGGAGGCCCGTGGAATGAGCAGTTCTTC. Translation: CASSTNPGLAGGPWNEQFF.

V and J are TRBV20-1 and TRBJ2-3, with 8 bases identical to TRBD2. Germline assignment: CDR1 DFQATT and CDR2 SNEGSKA (reference sequence). The CDR3 is 14 residues long. Losses at the gene ends were 2 bases for V and 2 bases for J; bases not matched to a gene: 3. CDR3 region: CSARRLANTDTQYF. The DNA for the CDR3 is TGCAGTGCTAGACGACTAGCGAACACAGATACGCAGTATTTT.

This clonotype was observed many times. The chain links TRBV5-1 to TRBJ2-5; D is perhaps TRBD2 (6 bases). The germline V gene encodes CDR1 SGHRS and CDR2 YFSETQ. The CDR3 extends over 15 amino acids. V lost 1 base to trimming and J lost 3 bases, with 13 bases between them. As DNA, the CDR3 is TGCGCCAGCAGCTTGTCTGAGCGGGCCGAAGAGACCCAGTACTTC. As protein: CASSLSERAEETQYF.

This clonotype has just a few counts. The chain has TRBV6-4 and TRBJ1-2; D not certain. The V gene lost 6 bases and the J gene lost 5 bases, with 16 bases spanning the gap. The CDR3 runs 14 residues. Per the germline V gene, CDR1 is MRHNA and CDR2 is SNTAGT. CDR3 region: CASSRIPGGYGYTF. The CDR3 nucleotides read TGTGCCAGCAGCAGGATCCCCGGCGGTTATGGCTACACCTTC.

There are many counts of this clonotype. For the CDR3, the DNA is TGCGCCAGCAGCCAAGGCCCGGGACTAGCGGGAGAAGGGACCTACAATGAGCAGTTCTTC. Encoded protein: CASSQGPGLAGEGTYNEQFF. This chain joins TRBV4-3 and TRBJ2-1; TRBD2 matches at 14 bases. V lost 1 base to trimming and J lost 2 bases; unmatched junction nucleotides: 10. Germline V gives CDR1 LGHNA, CDR2 YSLEER. The CDR3 extends over 20 amino acids.

This rearrangement joins TRBV7-3 to TRBJ2-3, with 14 bases identical to TRBD2. The CDR3 runs 18 residues. Germline loops: CDR1 SGHTA, CDR2 FQGTGA. The ends lost 5 bases at V and 10 bases at J; junction bases unmatched: 17. The CDR3 here is CASSMSGTSGRGRVAQYF. As DNA, the CDR3 is TGTGCCAGCAGCATGTCCGGGACTAGCGGGAGAGGGCGGGTCGCGCAGTATTTT.

Only a few counts were recorded for this clonotype. Here the CDR3 reads CASRVMVVNTEAFF. CDR3 nucleotide sequence: TGTGCCAGCAGGGTAATGGTTGTCAACACTGAAGCTTTCTTT. The gene calls are TRBV28 and TRBJ1-1; D is unclear. This CDR3 is 14 amino acids long. V gave up 6 bases and J gave up 2 bases, with 13 bases separating them. Germline V CDR1 and CDR2: MDHEN, SYDVKM.

J is TRBJ2-4 and V is TRBV7-9, with TRBD2 as a possible D gene (6 bases). CDR1 is SEHNR and CDR2 is FQNEAQ in the germline V gene (reference sequence). Trimming took 1 base from V and 0 from J, leaving 16 bases between them. This CDR3 contains 18 residues. The CDR3 loop reads CASSLEGRRAAAKNIQYF. The CDR3 DNA reads as TGTGCCAGCAGCTTAGAGGGCAGGAGGGCCGCAGCCAAAAACATTCAGTACTTC.

This chain uses TRBV29-1 with TRBJ2-5; D is tentatively TRBD1 or TRBD2 (5 bases each). The germline gives CDR1 SQVTM, CDR2 ANQGSEA. The CDR3 length is 22 residues. V lost 0 bases and J lost 1, with 33 bases in between. CDR3 bases: TGCAGCGTTGAAGAGAGTCATGGGGGAATTTCGACCTCCCAAGGGCTCCAAGAGACCCAGTACTTC. This codes for CSVEESHGGISTSQGLQETQYF.

This clonotype was observed a handful of times. The chain employs TRBV10-2 and TRBJ2-3; tentative D call: TRBD2 (6 bases). The CDR3 extends over 15 amino acids. Trimming shortened V by 2 bases and J by 0 bases, and 9 bases separated the two germline ends. CDR1 is WSHSY and CDR2 is SAAADI in the germline V gene. The CDR3 protein is CASSEGGRSTDTQYF. The CDR3 bases are TGCGCCAGCAGTGAGGGGGGGAGGAGCACAGATACGCAGTATTTT.

This chain connects TRBV7-9 to TRBJ2-3, with D uncertain. Germline V lookup: CDR1 SEHNR, CDR2 FQNEAQ (reference sequence). The CDR3 runs to 13 residues. The V end was cut by 6 bases, the J end by 4 bases, with 11 bases between. As DNA, the CDR3 is TGTGCCAGCAGGGTCATAGAGTCAGATACGCAGTATTTT. It is translated as CASRVIESDTQYF. The full variable domain, rest sourced from reference TRBV7-9 and TRBJ2-3, is DTGVSQNPRHKITKRGQNVTFRCDPISEHNRLYWYRQTLGQGPEFLTYFQNEAQLEKSRLLSDRFSAERPKGSFSTLEIQRTEQGDSAMYLCASRVIESDTQYFGPGTRLTVL.

This clonotype has just a few counts. The chain couples TRBV12-3 or TRBV12-4 to TRBJ2-1; tentative D call: TRBD2 (5 bases). The length of the CDR3 is 15 residues. V was trimmed by 5 bases and J by 8 bases, leaving 19 bases between them. The chain's CDR3 is CASSASNTRGDEQFF. The CDR3 nucleotides are TGTGCCAGCAGTGCATCCAACACCCGGGGTGATGAGCAGTTCTTC.

The table lists this clonotype with a few counts. J is TRBJ1-1 and V is TRBV28, with a possible D match to TRBD1 (6 bases). Looked up from germline, CDR1 is MDHEN and CDR2 is SYDVKM. This CDR3 has 14 residues. The germline V and J ends were trimmed by 5 bases and 6 bases, with 16 bases remaining between them. The CDR3 here is CASSPQGRRAEAFF. In nucleotides, the CDR3 is TGTGCCAGCAGTCCTCAGGGGAGGAGGGCTGAAGCTTTCTTT.

The chain uses TRBV7-6 and TRBJ1-5; no clear D gene. V dropped 2 bases and J dropped 0 bases, with 11 bases sitting between them. CDR1 is SGHVS and CDR2 is FNYEAQ in the germline V gene. The CDR3 spans 16 residues. The CDR3 DNA reads TGTGCCAGCAGCTTATTCCGCGGAAATAGCAATCAGCCCCAGCATTTT. Residues: CASSLFRGNSNQPQHF.

The rearrangement joins TRBV29-1 to TRBJ2-6; 11 bases agree with TRBD1. The ends lost 6 bases at V and 0 bases at J; junction bases unmatched: 4. Germline V gene sequence: CDR1 SQVTM, CDR2 ANQGSEA. The CDR3 totals 16 residues. CDR3 protein: CSVAGTGGSGANVLTF. For the CDR3, the DNA is TGCAGCGTCGCCGGGACAGGGGGCTCTGGGGCCAACGTCCTGACTTTC.

This clonotype has more than one count but fewer than ten. The chain employs TRBV6-6 and TRBJ2-2; TRBD1 aligns across 8 bases. The trim removed 5 bases at V and 4 bases at J, leaving 6 bases unmatched. CDR3 length: 15 residues. Germline values: CDR1 MNHNY, CDR2 SVGAGI (reference sequence). CDR3 region: CASSGTGWVTGELFF. In DNA, the CDR3 is TGTGCCAGCAGTGGGACAGGTTGGGTCACCGGGGAGCTGTTTTTT.

This clonotype was seen ten or more times. The chain carries TRBV7-9 and TRBJ2-7; 8 bases align to TRBD1. CDR1 SEHNR and CDR2 FQNEAQ come from the germline V gene (reference sequence). This CDR3 has 15 amino acids. V gave up 0 bases and J gave up 5 bases; unmatched junction bases: 6. The CDR3 sequence is CASSLAGGQGHEQYF. CDR3 nucleotide sequence: TGTGCCAGCAGCTTAGCGGGAGGACAGGGCCACGAGCAGTACTTC.

This clonotype was counted between two and nine times. This rearrangement joins TRBV20-1 to TRBJ2-5, with D possibly matching TRBD2 (5 bases). The CDR3 is 13 amino acids. Germline V gene lookup returns CDR1 DFQATT and CDR2 SNEGSKA (reference sequence). Between the trimmed V and J ends, which lost 5 bases and 7 bases, there was a span of 17 bases. The CDR3 here is CSAGRKGRGTQYF. As DNA, the CDR3 is TGCAGTGCTGGCAGGAAGGGCCGGGGGACCCAGTACTTC.

The V call is TRBV3-1, the J call TRBJ1-2; D gene unclear. CDR1 and CDR2 (germline): LGHDT, YNNKEL (reference sequence). This CDR3 contains 15 residues. Trimming cost V 3 bases and J 0 bases, with 11 bases left between them. In DNA, the CDR3 is TGTGCCAGCAGCCAGGTCGGAGGCCCTAACTATGGCTACACCTTC. Its translation is CASSQVGGPNYGYTF.

This clonotype was seen just once. This rearrangement joins TRBV4-3 to TRBJ1-5; D unresolved. CDR3 size: 13 residues. Trimming took 1 base from V and 5 from J, leaving 6 bases between them. The germline V gene encodes CDR1 LGHNA and CDR2 YSLEER. This CDR3 reads CASSQGEDQPQHF. CDR3 DNA sequence: TGCGCCAGCAGCCAAGGGGAAGATCAGCCCCAGCATTTT.

This clonotype was seen repeatedly, ten times or more. The chain joins TRBV29-1 to TRBJ2-2, with D tentatively TRBD2 (5 bases). Germline CDR1 reads SQVTM; CDR2 reads ANQGSEA. The germline V and J ends were trimmed by 6 bases and 0 bases, with 8 bases remaining between them. The CDR3 totals 13 residues. DNA for the CDR3: TGCAGCGTACTAGTTTCGAACACCGGGGAGCTGTTTTTT. Translated: CSVLVSNTGELFF.

This clonotype occurred many times. The chain has TRBV7-9 and TRBJ2-2; D gene uncertain. Germline values: CDR1 SEHNR, CDR2 FQNEAQ (reference sequence). Trimming took 8 bases from V and 1 from J, leaving 5 bases between them. The CDR3 contains 12 residues. The CDR3 here is CASSGNTGELFF. For the CDR3, the DNA is TGTGCCAGCTCCGGGAACACCGGGGAGCTGTTTTTT. Together with reference TRBV7-9 and TRBJ2-2, the CDR3 gives the full variable domain: DTGVSQNPRHKITKRGQNVTFRCDPISEHNRLYWYRQTLGQGPEFLTYFQNEAQLEKSRLLSDRFSAERPKGSFSTLEIQRTEQGDSAMYLCASSGNTGELFFGEGSRLTVL.

In its sample, this clonotype was seen many times. The V gene is TRBV14, the J gene TRBJ2-7; the match to TRBD1 covers 7 bases. V shed 8 bases, J shed 2 bases, and the junction held 3 bases outside the gene matches. Per germline, CDR1 SGHDN and CDR2 FVKESK. This CDR3 has 12 amino acids. CDR3 in DNA: TGTGCCAGCTCTGACAGGGCCTACGAGCAGTACTTC. It is translated as CASSDRAYEQYF. The full variable domain, its missing parts supplied by reference TRBV14 and TRBJ2-7, is EAGVTQFPSHSVIEKGQTVTLRCDPISGHDNLYWYRRVMGKEIKFLLHFVKESKQDESGMPNNRFLAERTGGTYSTLKVQPAELEDSGVYFCASSDRAYEQYFGPGTRLTVT.

The CDR3 region has the DNA TGTGCCATCAGAGGGACTTCTAGCTCCTACGAGCAGTACTTC. This sequence encodes CAIRGTSSSYEQYF. The genes are TRBV10-3 and TRBJ2-7, with TRBD2 as a possible D gene (6 bases). The CDR3 has 14 amino acids. V lost 6 bases, J lost 0 bases, and 12 bases lay in between. The germline V gene has CDR1 ENHRY and CDR2 SYGVKD.

The table lists this clonotype with a few counts. The V and J genes are TRBV2 and TRBJ2-6, with D perhaps TRBD1 (6 bases). The length of the CDR3 is 15 residues. Trimming left V 8 bases short and J 0 bases short, with 11 bases between. From germline, CDR1 is SNHLY and CDR2 FYNNEI. CDR3 region: CASQGSYSGANVLTF. The CDR3 DNA follows: TGTGCCAGCCAGGGGTCGTACTCTGGGGCCAACGTCCTGACTTTC.

Concerning this clonotype itself: A single base separates this from a much larger clone, so it may be a read error. For the CDR3, the DNA is TGTGCCAGTAGTATATCGGCAGGGTCCCCCTACTACATTGAGCAGTTCTTC. This encodes CASSISAGSPYYIEQFF. This chain joins TRBV19 and TRBJ2-1; tentatively, D is TRBD1 (5 bases). CDR3 length: 17 amino acids. The germline gives CDR1 LNHDA, CDR2 SQIVND (reference sequence).